These 29 T cell receptor beta chains came from one sample sequenced in a study of blood T cell repertoires in COVID-19. The method was immunoSEQ multiplex PCR; TCRdb's version includes in-frame clones alone and lacks a portion of them. Of 64,000 or so clones listed, just over 90% were seen once; the top ten hold roughly 1.5%. Sequenced material: peripheral blood. Every receptor here comes from a human donor in a cohort sampled during active COVID-19.

In this sample, this clone turned up once. The chain employs TRBV27 and TRBJ1-6; no reliable D call. Looked up from germline, CDR1 is MNHEY and CDR2 is SMNVEV (reference sequence). The CDR3 has 15 residues. V was trimmed by 5 bases and J by 10 bases, leaving 18 bases between them. The DNA for the CDR3 is TGTGCCAGCAGTCTAGACCGGAGTGCTGGCTCACCCCTCCACTTT. It translates to CASSLDRSAGSPLHF.

This clone occurred a few times. The chain carries TRBV10-1 and TRBJ2-7, with TRBD2 matching over 8 bases. Germline V lookup: CDR1 WNHNN, CDR2 SYGVQD (reference sequence). There are 11 residues in the CDR3. V lost 7 bases and J lost 11; bases outside the gene matches: 7. This chain's CDR3 is CASNTGGPEYF. The DNA of the CDR3 is TGCGCCAGCAATACGGGAGGGCCTGAGTACTTC.

This chain connects TRBV11-2 to TRBJ2-1; 14 positions match TRBD2. Germline trimming cut 5 bases from V and 8 bases from J; bases unmatched to any gene: 8. Germline V gives CDR1 SGHAT, CDR2 FQNNGV. The CDR3 is 16 amino acids. DNA of the CDR3: TGTGCCAGCAGCCCGCTAGGGACTAGCGGGAGTGATGAGCAGTTCTTC. Translating gives CASSPLGTSGSDEQFF.

V gene TRBV6-2 or TRBV6-3 combines with J gene TRBJ1-5, with 8 bases lining up with TRBD1. Germline CDR1 reads MNHEY; CDR2 reads SVGEGT. The CDR3 is 15 amino acids. V was pared by 5 bases and J by 6 bases, with 9 bases of the junction left unmatched. The CDR3 reads CASSQDRGGGQPQHF. Here the CDR3 DNA reads TGTGCCAGCAGTCAAGACAGGGGAGGAGGTCAGCCCCAGCATTTT.

V is TRBV3-1 (or the pseudogene TRBV3-2) and J is TRBJ2-1; 10 nucleotides line up with TRBD2. This CDR3 comprises 15 residues. V lost 4 bases, J lost 9 bases, and 9 bases stayed unmatched. CDR1 and CDR2 from the germline V gene are LGHDT and YNNKEL (reference sequence). The CDR3 region is CASSRLLAGSSEQFF. CDR3 nucleotides: TGTGCCAGCAGCCGCCTACTAGCGGGATCCTCTGAGCAGTTCTTC.

The gene calls are TRBV7-2 and TRBJ2-5, with D uncertain. The CDR3 contains 14 residues. V was trimmed by 8 bases and J by 3 bases, leaving 16 bases between them. Germline CDR1 reads SGHTA; CDR2 reads FQGNSA. The CDR3 spells CASSLENMEETQYF. The DNA of the CDR3 is TGTGCCAGCTCGCTGGAGAACATGGAAGAGACCCAGTACTTC.

The chain recombines TRBV19 with TRBJ1-2; 9 bases are a match to TRBD1. Trimming took 4 bases from V and 4 from J; bases not matched to a gene: 7. From germline, CDR1 is LNHDA and CDR2 SQIVND (reference sequence). The CDR3 has 15 residues. CDR3 sequence reads: CASSRGTGTSYGYTF. CDR3 DNA: TGTGCCAGTAGTAGGGGGACAGGGACCAGCTATGGCTACACCTTC.

CDR3 bases: TGTGCCAGCAGCTTAGTAGCGGGACCTGATGGTGAGCAGTTCTTC. Translating it yields CASSLVAGPDGEQFF. The gene calls are TRBV7-9 and TRBJ2-1; 8 bases are shared with TRBD2. This CDR3 contains 15 residues. Germline CDR1 reads SEHNR; CDR2 reads FQNEAQ (reference sequence). J lost 9 bases, V lost 1 base, and 8 bases had no gene match.

This clone was seen only a few times. The J gene is TRBJ1-5, the V gene TRBV5-5; D remains unclear. Germline values: CDR1 SGHKS, CDR2 YYEKEE (reference sequence). This CDR3 has 15 amino acids. V dropped 1 base and J dropped 2 bases, with 10 bases sitting between them. The CDR3 sequence is CASSLWQVGNQPQHF. The CDR3 DNA reads TGTGCCAGCAGCTTGTGGCAGGTGGGCAATCAGCCCCAGCATTTT.

CDR3 sequence: CASSHTRGLAGNEQFF. In DNA, the CDR3 is TGTGCCAGCAGCCACACCAGAGGACTAGCAGGCAATGAGCAGTTCTTC. The rearrangement links TRBV9 to TRBJ2-1; 8 bases are a match to TRBD2. From germline, CDR1 is SGDLS and CDR2 YYNGEE. The CDR3 has 16 residues. The junction had 12 bases not matched to a gene; V was cut back by 4 bases and J by 6 bases.

Note on this clone: Relative to the germline gene, one junction end is altered; a read error may explain this. V is TRBV19 and J is TRBJ2-1; 8 bases match TRBD2. Germline V gene lookup returns CDR1 LNHDA and CDR2 SQIVND (reference sequence). The CDR3 length is 14 residues. The CDR3 nucleotides are TGTGCCAGTAGGTTCGGGGGGGCCTACGATGAGCAGTTCTTC. This codes for CASRFGGAYDEQFF.

The table lists this clone with a count of one. This chain links TRBV3-1 (or the pseudogene TRBV3-2) with TRBJ1-2, with a weak D call TRBD1 (6 bases). The CDR3 is 14 amino acids. Germline lookup yields CDR1 LGHDT and CDR2 YNNKEL (reference sequence). V lost 5 bases and J lost 1, with 11 bases in between. In nucleotides, the CDR3 is TGTGCCAGCAGCGGAAACAGGGTTAACTATGGCTACACCTTC. It yields the protein CASSGNRVNYGYTF.

The CDR3 sequence is CASSLRRVSGANVLTF. The DNA for the CDR3 is TGTGCCAGCAGTTTACGTAGAGTCTCTGGGGCCAACGTCCTGACTTTC. The chain carries TRBV27 and TRBJ2-6; D call uncertain. The CDR3 loop spans 16 amino acids. With 2 bases removed from V and 0 bases from J, the gap between germline ends came to 8 bases. Germline V gives CDR1 MNHEY, CDR2 SMNVEV (reference sequence).

The gene calls are TRBV11-2 and TRBJ1-4; the D gene is possibly TRBD1 (6 bases). Per germline, CDR1 SGHAT and CDR2 FQNNGV. CDR3 size: 15 residues. Trimming left V 7 bases short and J 7 bases short, with 19 bases between. The CDR3 nucleotides are TGTGCCAGCAACTCCCGGGGGGCTAAAGGTGAAAAACTGTTTTTT. Its protein is CASNSRGAKGEKLFF.

The V and J genes are TRBV27 and TRBJ1-3; the D gene is possibly TRBD1 (5 bases). From germline, CDR1 is MNHEY and CDR2 SMNVEV (reference sequence). This CDR3 comprises 16 residues. Trimming pared 5 bases from V and 0 bases from J, leaving 14 bases between. CDR3 DNA sequence: TGTGCCAGCAGTCGTGACAGAAGAAACTCTGGAAACACCATATATTTT. It yields the protein CASSRDRRNSGNTIYF.

In this sample, this clone turned up once. V usage is TRBV5-1 and J usage is TRBJ2-1; 8 nucleotides line up with TRBD1. This CDR3 region has 13 residues. Germline V lookup: CDR1 SGHRS, CDR2 YFSETQ. The V and J ends lost 4 bases and 10 bases, in that order; junction bases with no gene match: 7. In DNA form, the CDR3 reads TGCGCCAGCAGCCCGGTGGGGGACAGGGAGCAGTTCTTC. Amino acid sequence: CASSPVGDREQFF.

This CDR3 reads CASSPYRGDTEAFF. The DNA of the CDR3 is TGTGCCAGCAGTCCGTACAGGGGGGACACTGAAGCTTTCTTT. The chain joins TRBV27 to TRBJ1-1; TRBD1 agrees at 8 bases. Germline V gives CDR1 MNHEY, CDR2 SMNVEV (reference sequence). This CDR3 spans 14 amino acids. V was clipped by 5 bases and J by 3 bases; unmatched bases: 5.

In its sample, this clone was seen once. This rearrangement joins TRBV12-3 or TRBV12-4 to TRBJ2-7; 7 bases are a match to TRBD1. V was clipped by 4 bases and J by 3 bases; unmatched bases: 3. This CDR3 contains 13 residues. CDR3 protein: CASSSTGFYEQYF. The CDR3 nucleotides read TGTGCCAGCAGTTCGACAGGGTTCTACGAGCAGTACTTC.

The table lists this clone with a count of one. The V gene is TRBV11-3, the J gene TRBJ2-7; 10 bases map to TRBD1. CDR3 size: 16 residues. After removal of 3 bases from V and 2 bases from J, the junction contained 7 bases not matched to a gene. Germline CDR1 SGHNT, CDR2 YENEEA. The DNA of the CDR3 is TGTGCCAGCAGCTTGGCCGGGGACAGGGGAGCCTACGAGCAGTACTTC. It translates to CASSLAGDRGAYEQYF.

This clone was seen a handful of times. The V and J genes are TRBV5-6 and TRBJ2-2; 15 nucleotides agree with TRBD2. Losses at the gene ends were 8 bases for V and 0 bases for J; bases not matched to a gene: 11. Germline V gene data show CDR1 as SGHDT and CDR2 as YYEEEE. This CDR3 region has 19 residues. Written as DNA, the CDR3 is TGTGCCAGTCTGAAACTAGGGACTAGCGGGAGGTCGAACACCGGGGAGCTGTTTTTT. Its translation: CASLKLGTSGRSNTGELFF.

The V call is TRBV6-5, the J call TRBJ1-6; 9 positions match TRBD1. CDR3 length: 15 amino acids. With 2 bases clipped from V and 8 bases from J, the junction kept 4 bases outside the gene matches. Per the germline V gene, CDR1 is MNHEY and CDR2 is SVGAGI. The CDR3: CASSYRDRVDSPLHF. In DNA, the CDR3 is TGTGCCAGCAGTTACCGGGACAGGGTTGATTCACCCCTCCACTTT.

A remark on this clone: One end of the junction does not line up with germline, which may come from a read error. The chain couples TRBV19 to TRBJ1-4; TRBD1 agrees at 7 bases. There are 13 residues in the CDR3. Germline V gene sequence: CDR1 LNHDA, CDR2 SQIVND (reference sequence). The CDR3: CASKEWDSEELFF. In nucleotides, the CDR3 is TGTGCCAGTAAGGAGTGGGACAGTGAAGAACTGTTTTTT.

The CDR3 DNA reads TGCAGCTCCCTTAAGGACTCCCACGTCCCAGATACGCAGTATTTT. It translates to CSSLKDSHVPDTQYF. The chain joins TRBV29-1 to TRBJ2-3; TRBD2 might be the D (5 bases). The V gene's germline CDR1 is SQVTM and CDR2 ANQGSEA. The CDR3 is made up of 15 amino acids. The V end was cut by 8 bases, the J end by 4 bases, with 22 bases between.

The gene calls are TRBV4-1 and TRBJ1-1; D is uncertain. V was cut by 1 base and J by 0 bases, with 6 bases left in between. This CDR3 contains 14 residues. CDR1 MGHRA and CDR2 YSYEKL come from the germline V gene. The CDR3 loop is CASSQGRVNTEAFF. For the CDR3, the DNA is TGCGCCAGCAGCCAAGGACGGGTGAACACTGAAGCTTTCTTT.

This chain joins TRBV9 and TRBJ2-7, with TRBD2 matching over 7 bases. This CDR3 spans 16 amino acids. Germline V lookup: CDR1 SGDLS, CDR2 YYNGEE. The J segment lost 6 bases and the V segment lost 2 bases, leaving 14 bases of the junction unmatched. Written as DNA, the CDR3 is TGTGCCAGCAGCGTCGGTACTTTGAGCGGGAATCCCGAGCAGTACTTC. This codes for CASSVGTLSGNPEQYF.

The V gene is TRBV5-6, the J gene TRBJ2-7, with unresolved D. From germline, CDR1 is SGHDT and CDR2 YYEEEE. The CDR3 is 12 residues long. V lost 4 bases and J 4 bases, leaving 9 bases between the germline ends. The CDR3 DNA reads TGTGCCAGCAGCCCCCTCGGGTACGAGCAGTACTTC. Protein product: CASSPLGYEQYF.

The V gene is TRBV28, the J gene TRBJ2-7; 7 bases fit TRBD1. Trimming took 6 bases from V and 0 from J; bases not matched to a gene: 2. CDR1 is MDHEN and CDR2 is SYDVKM in the germline V gene. The CDR3 consists of 13 residues. CDR3 protein: CASRTGVSYEQYF. The CDR3 coding sequence is TGTGCCAGCAGAACAGGGGTCTCCTACGAGCAGTACTTC.

V gene TRBV7-3 combines with J gene TRBJ2-3; 7 bases map to TRBD2. Trimming took 2 bases from V and 9 from J; bases not matched to a gene: 8. CDR1 and CDR2 from the germline V gene are SGHTA and FQGTGA. CDR3 length: 14 amino acids. The CDR3 coding sequence is TGTGCCAGCAGCTTAGGCGGGAGTCAAAGAACGCAGTATTTT. This translates into CASSLGGSQRTQYF.

V usage is TRBV6-5 and J usage is TRBJ2-3, with a possible D match to TRBD1 (6 bases). Trimming left V 2 bases short and J 0 bases short, with 12 bases between. The V gene's germline CDR1 is MNHEY and CDR2 SVGAGI. This CDR3 has 16 residues. DNA for the CDR3: TGTGCCAGCAGTTACCCCAAAACAGGGAGCACAGATACGCAGTATTTT. Its translation: CASSYPKTGSTDTQYF.